Sequencing of this TCR beta chain was carried out in a study of human T cells and chemical hapten exposure. Via MiXCR, TCRdb re-called the RACE reads, giving one row per CDR3 protein. The sample includes roughly 32,000 distinct CDR3 sequences, 5.8% of them seen just once. The CDR3 runs to 16 residues. Germline lookup yields CDR1 SGHVS and CDR2 FNYEAQ. Trimming shortened V by 5 bases and J by 1 base, and 14 bases separated the two germline ends. At least ten counts were recorded for this clonotype. Time point denoted: patch test 3, about 24 weeks after DPC sensitization. Treatment in this sample: therapeutic diphenylcyclopropenone sensitization with weekly scalp DPC.

This TCR was recovered from a man younger than 45 with alopecia areata. Some clones in this sample may be carry-over from other donors' samples. The V gene is TRBV7-6, the J gene TRBJ2-2; no reliable D call. The source was whole blood, collected in connection with sensitization to the hapten diphenylcyclopropenone (DPC). Here the CDR3 reads CASSLNAGRNTGELFF. CDR3 in DNA: TGTGCCAGCAGCCTCAACGCCGGACGGAACACCGGGGAGCTGTTTTTT.